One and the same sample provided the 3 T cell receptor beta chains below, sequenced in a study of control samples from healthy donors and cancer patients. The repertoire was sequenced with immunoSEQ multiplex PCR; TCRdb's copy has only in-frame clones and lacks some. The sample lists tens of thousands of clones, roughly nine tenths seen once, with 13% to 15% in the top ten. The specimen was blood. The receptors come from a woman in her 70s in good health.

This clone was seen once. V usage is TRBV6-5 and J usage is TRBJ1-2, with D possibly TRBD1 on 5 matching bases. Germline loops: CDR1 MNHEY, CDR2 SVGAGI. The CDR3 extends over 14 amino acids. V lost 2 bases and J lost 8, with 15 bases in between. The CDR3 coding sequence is TGTGCCAGCAGTTACGGGGACCGAACCCCCGGCTACACCTTC. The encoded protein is CASSYGDRTPGYTF.

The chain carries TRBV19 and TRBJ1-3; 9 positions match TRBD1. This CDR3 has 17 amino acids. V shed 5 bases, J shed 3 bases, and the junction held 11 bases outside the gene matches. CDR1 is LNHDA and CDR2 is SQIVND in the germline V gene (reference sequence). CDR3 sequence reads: CASSDPRRTGVGNTIYF. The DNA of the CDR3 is TGTGCCAGTAGTGACCCCCGTAGGACAGGGGTTGGAAACACCATATATTTT.

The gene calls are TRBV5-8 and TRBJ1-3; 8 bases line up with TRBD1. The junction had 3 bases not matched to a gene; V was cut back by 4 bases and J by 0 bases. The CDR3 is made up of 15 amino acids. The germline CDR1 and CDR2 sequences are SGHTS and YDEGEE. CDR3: CASSPDRASGNTIYF. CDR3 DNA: TGTGCCAGCAGCCCGGACAGGGCCTCTGGAAACACCATATATTTT.